Below, 18 T cell receptor beta chains from the same sample are listed, as sequenced in a study of human T cells and chemical hapten exposure. TCRdb reprocessed the 5' RACE reads via MiXCR and lists one record per CDR3 protein. The repertoire holds 81,000 or so distinct CDR3 sequences, with 7% to 8% as singletons. Before extraction, the whole blood was not fractionated, and total RNA was taken from it. Receptors were obtained from a male donor in good health.

The chain uses TRBV7-2 and TRBJ2-1; 7 positions match TRBD2. With V trimmed by 1 base and J by 7 bases, 10 bases remained unmatched. Germline CDR1 is SGHTA and CDR2 is FQGNSA. The CDR3 contains 16 residues. The CDR3 region has the DNA TGTGCCAGCAGCTTAGTCCAGTGGGAGGGCCGGAATGAGCAGTTCTTC. Translating gives CASSLVQWEGRNEQFF.

The V gene is TRBV27, the J gene TRBJ2-3; maybe TRBD2 (5 bases). Germline assignment: CDR1 MNHEY and CDR2 SMNVEV (reference sequence). The ends were cut back, 1 base at V and 5 bases at J, with 13 bases in the middle. The CDR3 spans 15 residues. The DNA for the CDR3 is TGTGCCAGCAGTTTATATGCGGGCGCCCAAGATACGCAGTATTTT. Its protein is CASSLYAGAQDTQYF.

This clonotype has ten or more counts. V gene TRBV4-3 combines with J gene TRBJ2-1, with D tentatively TRBD1 (6 bases). Germline CDR1 and CDR2: LGHNA and YSLEER. This CDR3 has 15 residues. Trimming left V 0 bases short and J 7 bases short, with 13 bases between. This CDR3 reads CASSQDGTPWNEQFF. As DNA, the CDR3 is TGCGCCAGCAGCCAAGACGGGACACCCTGGAATGAGCAGTTCTTC.

The table lists this clonotype with a few counts. Here the CDR3 DNA reads TGTGCCAGCAGCGCACTAGGGCGGGGAGAGACCCAGTACTTC. It encodes CASSALGRGETQYF. J is TRBJ2-5 and V is TRBV11-1, with a tentative D call TRBD2 (6 bases). Trimming took off 5 bases at V and 4 bases at J, with 14 bases between the two ends. The CDR3 runs 14 residues. Germline V gene sequence: CDR1 SGHAT, CDR2 FQDESV (reference sequence).

The CDR3 region is CASSLLLAGEASTDTQYF. The CDR3 DNA reads as TGTGCCAGCAGCTTATTACTAGCGGGGGAGGCTAGCACAGATACGCAGTATTTT. This chain uses TRBV7-8 with TRBJ2-3, with 11 bases fitting TRBD2. CDR3 length: 18 residues. CDR1 is SGHVS and CDR2 is FQNEAQ in the germline V gene. Trimming at V came to 2 bases and at J to 0 bases, leaving 7 bases not matched to a gene.

This clonotype appeared many times. The genes are TRBV18 and TRBJ2-1, with 11 bases matching TRBD2. V trimming: 0 bases; J trimming: 12 bases; junction bases outside the gene matches: 10. Germline assignment: CDR1 KGHSH and CDR2 LQKENI. The CDR3 is 16 residues long. The CDR3 region has the DNA TGTGCCAGCTCACCACCCACTAGCGGGAGTCAGAGAGGGCAGTTCTTC. Protein: CASSPPTSGSQRGQFF.

V is TRBV12-3 or TRBV12-4 and J is TRBJ2-7; 8 nucleotides align to TRBD2. With 5 bases clipped from V and 3 bases from J, the junction kept 6 bases outside the gene matches. The CDR3 totals 14 residues. The CDR3 nucleotides read TGTGCCAGCAGTCTCGGGACTAGGGACTACGAGCAGTACTTC. It yields the protein CASSLGTRDYEQYF.

This clonotype was seen at least ten times. The chain carries TRBV10-3 and TRBJ2-2; weak D call: TRBD1 (6 bases). This CDR3 has 13 amino acids. Germline CDR1 reads ENHRY; CDR2 reads SYGVKD. CDR3 sequence: CVTGTINTGELFF. In DNA form, the CDR3 reads TGTGTCACCGGGACAATAAACACCGGGGAGCTGTTTTTT.

This clonotype was seen many times. CDR3 DNA: TGTGCCAGCAGCTTAGGCTCGGACAGGCGGCGGGCCGAGCAGTACTTC. Translation: CASSLGSDRRRAEQYF. The rearrangement joins TRBV5-4 to TRBJ2-7; 7 nucleotides match TRBD1. From germline, CDR1 is SGHNT and CDR2 YYREEE (reference sequence). Trimming cost V 2 bases and J 6 bases; bases outside gene matches: 14. This CDR3 has 16 amino acids.

This clonotype has a count of ten or more. The chain is built from TRBV5-1 and TRBJ2-3; D is perhaps TRBD2 (6 bases). The ends were cut back, 3 bases at V and 0 bases at J, with 23 bases in the middle. CDR1 is SGHRS and CDR2 is YFSETQ in the germline V gene. The CDR3 sequence is 19 residues long. The CDR3 DNA is TGCGCCAGCAGCTCTATCATGGCGGGGAGGCTAACTAGCACAGATACGCAGTATTTT. Protein product: CASSSIMAGRLTSTDTQYF.

This clonotype turned up a few times. The rearrangement joins TRBV18 to TRBJ1-4; 8 positions agree with TRBD1. This CDR3 region has 16 residues. From germline, CDR1 is KGHSH and CDR2 LQKENI. The ends lost 3 bases at V and 7 bases at J; junction bases unmatched: 10. The CDR3 reads CASSPRDRKLGEKLFF. For the CDR3, the DNA is TGTGCCAGCTCACCGCGGGACAGGAAGTTAGGTGAAAAACTGTTTTTT. The complete variable domain, with remaining parts taken from reference TRBV18 and TRBJ1-4, reads NAGVMQNPRHLVRRRGQEARLRCSPMKGHSHVYWYRQLPEEGLKFMVYLQKENIIDESGMPKERFSAEFPKEGPSILRIQQVVRGDSAAYFCASSPRDRKLGEKLFFGSGTQLSVL.

This clonotype showed up many times. The CDR3 DNA reads TGTGCCAGCAGTTCGTCCTTCGCGGGAGGACGTAATGAGCAGTTCTTC. It specifies CASSSSFAGGRNEQFF. This chain connects TRBV2 to TRBJ2-1, with TRBD2 matching 8 bases. CDR3 length equals 16 residues. V dropped 5 bases and J dropped 7; count of bases not matched to a gene: 13. CDR1 is SNHLY and CDR2 is FYNNEI in the germline V gene.

This clonotype showed up just a few times. The V gene is TRBV29-1, the J gene TRBJ2-4; D gene uncertain. CDR1 and CDR2 (germline): SQVTM, ANQGSEA. Trimming stripped 7 bases from V and 0 bases from J, with 10 bases between. The CDR3 is made up of 13 amino acids. The CDR3 nucleotides are TGCAGCGCCGTGAACCTAGCCAAAAACATTCAGTACTTC. Residues: CSAVNLAKNIQYF.

This clonotype was detected a few times. CDR3 sequence (DNA): TGTGCCAGCAGCAGACAGGGTAGCAATCAGCCCCAGCATTTT. This codes for CASSRQGSNQPQHF. J is TRBJ1-5 and V is TRBV12-3 or TRBV12-4; 7 nucleotides line up with TRBD1. Unmatched junction bases numbered 2, after V lost 6 bases and J lost 0 bases. CDR3 length equals 14 residues.

This clonotype has ten or more counts. The V call is TRBV20-1, the J call TRBJ2-7, with 8 positions matching TRBD2. The V segment lost 3 bases and the J segment 0 bases; nucleotides outside the gene matches: 7. This CDR3 is built from 15 residues. The germline CDR1 and CDR2 sequences are DFQATT and SNEGSKA (reference sequence). CDR3 DNA sequence: TGCAGTGCTAGGGCGGGGGGAAACCCCTCCTACGAGCAGTACTTC. It yields the protein CSARAGGNPSYEQYF.

This clonotype was seen at least ten times. The J gene is TRBJ1-4, the V gene TRBV10-1; tentative D call: TRBD1 (5 bases). This CDR3 contains 14 residues. Germline loops: CDR1 WNHNN, CDR2 SYGVQD (reference sequence). Deletions cut 8 bases from V and 1 base from J, with 11 bases between. CDR3 sequence reads: CASSFGGTNEKLFF. As DNA, the CDR3 is TGCGCCAGCTCCTTTGGGGGAACTAATGAAAAACTGTTTTTT.

The chain joins TRBV6-2 or TRBV6-3 to TRBJ1-6; 9 positions agree with TRBD1. CDR1 and CDR2 (germline): MNHEY, SVGEGT. Trimming cost V 2 bases and J 2 bases; bases outside gene matches: 7. CDR3 size: 18 residues. This CDR3 is CASSYTPGQGAYNSPLHF. Here the CDR3 DNA reads TGTGCCAGCAGTTACACACCGGGACAGGGTGCCTATAATTCACCCCTCCACTTT.

This clonotype has only a few counts. J is TRBJ1-4 and V is TRBV20-1; TRBD1 might be the D (6 bases). Germline values: CDR1 DFQATT, CDR2 SNEGSKA (reference sequence). The V end was cut by 6 bases, the J end by 10 bases, with 18 bases between. The CDR3 has 13 residues. The CDR3: CSARQEGEVKLFF. As DNA, the CDR3 is TGCAGTGCCCGACAGGAGGGGGAAGTAAAACTGTTTTTT.